This TCR beta chain was recovered during a study of T-cell reconstitution after alpha-beta-depleted transplantation in children. Study-wide points: At around two months after transplant, the alpha-beta T cells were reportedly derived from several hundred expanded clones that came from non-depleted graft cells.

This clonotype was seen many times. Its target is unknown. The library targeted TCRbeta and was prepared with unique molecular identifiers. One entry per CDR3 protein, called by TCRdb with MiXCR from the PCR reads. The sample gives about 160,000 distinct CDR3 sequences, 11% of which show up once; roughly an eighth is in the top ten. The sample consisted of PBMCs, taken before TCRalphabeta/CD19-depleted stem cell transplant. This clonotype was sampled from a boy under 10 years old with acute myeloid leukemia, due to receive a stem cell transplant.

CDR3 nucleotides: TGTGCCAGTAGTCCAGCCTCGGGCCACTACTATGGCTACACCTTC. Protein product: CASSPASGHYYGYTF. This chain connects TRBV19 to TRBJ1-2; D uncertain. Trimming cost V 5 bases and J 3 bases, with 16 bases left between them. Germline-derived CDR1 and CDR2 are LNHDA and SQIVND (reference sequence). The CDR3 runs to 15 residues.